This T cell receptor (beta chain) stems from a study of blood T cell repertoires in COVID-19. This CDR3 is 14 amino acids long. Germline lookup yields CDR1 MGHDK and CDR2 SYGVNS. Data came from immunoSEQ multiplex PCR; TCRdb stores just in-frame clones and leaves some out. The repertoire holds about 170,000 clones, with less than 85% as singletons. The V and J genes are TRBV25-1 and TRBJ1-6, with 7 bases that match TRBD1. The specimen sequenced was peripheral blood. This TCR derives from a woman in her 40s with COVID-19, enrolled during active disease. As DNA, the CDR3 is TGTGCTTCTTCCCCAGGGGGATATAATTCACCCCTCCACTTT. Translating it yields CASSPGGYNSPLHF. The entire variable domain, with the rest obtained from reference TRBV25-1 and TRBJ1-6, is as follows: EADIYQTPRYLVIGTGKKITLECSQTMGHDKMYWYQQDPGMELHLIHYSYGVNSTEKGDLSSESTVSRIRTEHFPLTLESARPSHTSQYLCASSPGGYNSPLHFGNGTRLTVT.